These T cell receptor beta chains were read from a single sample in a study of OX40 agonist ivuxolimab in advanced cancers. TCRdb's table, derived via immunoSEQ multiplex PCR, lists solely in-frame clones and lacks some. The sample yields fewer than 200,000 clones, 85% to 95% seen once. The starting material was CD4+ or CD8+ T cells sorted from blood, obtained in a trial of the OX40 agonist ivuxolimab. All receptors come from an adult with an advanced solid tumor such as melanoma, head and neck, liver or kidney cancer. Each CDR3 is given with its conserved first and last residue. D genes are given only for firm matches. Expanded clones are given a class, and other clones once, few, many or no size at all.

CDR3 DNA: TGTGCCAGCAGCCTCCTGACAGGGGGCGCTGGAAACATTCAGTACTTC; CDR3 protein: CASSLLTGGAGNIQYF; V gene: TRBV7-2; clone size: NA; D gene: TRBD1; J gene: TRBJ2-4
CDR3 DNA: TGTGCCAGCAGCGTAGTAACAGATACGCAGTATTTT; CDR3 protein: CASSVVTDTQYF; V gene: TRBV9; clone size: NA; D gene: NA; J gene: TRBJ2-3
CDR3 DNA: TGTGCCAGCAGTTCCACAGGAGAGACCCAGTACTTC; CDR3 protein: CASSSTGETQYF; V gene: TRBV7-9; clone size: NA; D gene: NA; J gene: TRBJ2-5
CDR3 DNA: TGTGCCAGCAGTTTGTGGACTAGCGGGAGTGCGGGCGAGCAGTACTTC; CDR3 protein: CASSLWTSGSAGEQYF; V gene: TRBV28; clone size: NA; D gene: TRBD2; J gene: TRBJ2-7
CDR3 DNA: TGTGCCAGCAGCCCATCAGGGTACACTGAAGCTTTCTTT; CDR3 protein: CASSPSGYTEAFF; V gene: TRBV16; clone size: once; D gene: NA; J gene: TRBJ1-1
CDR3 DNA: TGTGCCAGCAGCCTGGGGTTAGAGGGATGGAGCGATTACGAGCAGTACTTC; CDR3 protein: CASSLGLEGWSDYEQYF; V gene: TRBV7-9; clone size: NA; D gene: NA; J gene: TRBJ2-7
CDR3 DNA: TGTGCCAGCAGCGCCGGACAGAACTCCTACGAGCAGTACTTC; CDR3 protein: CASSAGQNSYEQYF; V gene: TRBV7-2; clone size: once; D gene: NA; J gene: TRBJ2-7
CDR3 DNA: TGTGCCAGCAGCACCCTAGCGGTCCATACGCAGTATTTT; CDR3 protein: CASSTLAVHTQYF; V gene: TRBV7-2; clone size: few; D gene: TRBD2; J gene: TRBJ2-3
CDR3 DNA: TGTGCCAGTAGTATAGCGGCTAGCGGGAGAGGCGAGACCCAGTACTTC; CDR3 protein: CASSIAASGRGETQYF; V gene: TRBV19; clone size: NA; D gene: TRBD2; J gene: TRBJ2-5
CDR3 DNA: TGTGCCAGCAGCTTGGACGGTCAGAACACTGAAGCTTTCTTT; CDR3 protein: CASSLDGQNTEAFF; V gene: TRBV5-4; clone size: NA; D gene: NA; J gene: TRBJ1-1
CDR3 DNA: TGTGCCAGCAGCCCACAGGGGTTCGGGGAAAAACTGTTTTTT; CDR3 protein: CASSPQGFGEKLFF; V gene: TRBV7-2; clone size: once; D gene: TRBD1; J gene: TRBJ1-4
CDR3 DNA: TGTGCCAGTAGGACTCCGGGACAGGGGAACTATGGCTACACCTTC; CDR3 protein: CASRTPGQGNYGYTF; V gene: TRBV19; clone size: NA; D gene: TRBD1; J gene: TRBJ1-2
CDR3 DNA: TGTGCCAGCAGTCATCCCAGGGGGGGGGACAATGAGCAGTTCTTC; CDR3 protein: CASSHPRGGDNEQFF; V gene: TRBV7-6; clone size: NA; D gene: NA; J gene: TRBJ2-1
CDR3 DNA: TGTGCCAGCTCAACGGTAGGGAATATGAACACTGAAGCTTTCTTT; CDR3 protein: CASSTVGNMNTEAFF; V gene: TRBV18; clone size: NA; D gene: NA; J gene: TRBJ1-1
CDR3 DNA: TGTGCCAGCAGTTACGACAGATCGAACACCGGGGAGCTGTTTTTT; CDR3 protein: CASSYDRSNTGELFF; V gene: TRBV6-5; clone size: NA; D gene: NA; J gene: TRBJ2-2
CDR3 DNA: TGTGCCAGCAGCACCCGACAGGGTTGGTATGGCTACACCTTC; CDR3 protein: CASSTRQGWYGYTF; V gene: TRBV7-2; clone size: NA; D gene: TRBD1; J gene: TRBJ1-2
CDR3 DNA: TGTGCCCGCAGTGCTCGAACGGGTCGGCGTGGGGAGCTGTTTTTT; CDR3 protein: CARSARTGRRGELFF; V gene: TRBV6-4; clone size: NA; D gene: NA; J gene: TRBJ2-2
CDR3 DNA: TGTGCCACCGAGGGACTCCCGAACACTGAAGCTTTCTTT; CDR3 protein: CATEGLPNTEAFF; V gene: TRBV10-3; clone size: NA; D gene: NA; J gene: TRBJ1-1
CDR3 DNA: TGTGCCAGTAGTATAGATCAGCGGACCAATCAGCCCCAGCATTTT; CDR3 protein: CASSIDQRTNQPQHF; V gene: TRBV19; clone size: NA; D gene: NA; J gene: TRBJ1-5
CDR3 DNA: TGCGCCAGCAGCTTGGGTCCGGGGGGCTCCTACGAGCAGTACTTC; CDR3 protein: CASSLGPGGSYEQYF; V gene: TRBV5-1; clone size: NA; D gene: TRBD2; J gene: TRBJ2-7
CDR3 DNA: TGTGCCAGCAGCTTAGACGCGGGACCCCAGCATTTT; CDR3 protein: CASSLDAGPQHF; V gene: TRBV7-2; clone size: NA; D gene: NA; J gene: TRBJ1-5
CDR3 DNA: TGTGCCAGCTCGTCGGAAAGTAACTATGGCTACACCTTC; CDR3 protein: CASSSESNYGYTF; V gene: TRBV18; clone size: NA; D gene: NA; J gene: TRBJ1-2
CDR3 DNA: TGTGCCAGCAGCTTAGAAGGTTTCTGGCTGACCGCGAACACCGGGGAGCTGTTTTTT; CDR3 protein: CASSLEGFWLTANTGELFF; V gene: TRBV7-6; clone size: NA; D gene: NA; J gene: TRBJ2-2
CDR3 DNA: TGTGCCAGCAGTCTCGCCCGGCCAGGGGGCGAGTATGGCTACACCTTC; CDR3 protein: CASSLARPGGEYGYTF; V gene: TRBV2; clone size: few; D gene: TRBD1; J gene: TRBJ1-2
CDR3 DNA: TGTGCCAGCAGCGAGGGGACAGGGGGCGCACAGCCCCAGCATTTT; CDR3 protein: CASSEGTGGAQPQHF; V gene: TRBV9; clone size: NA; D gene: TRBD1; J gene: TRBJ1-5